This T cell receptor (beta chain) was observed in a study of a mutant IDH1 vaccine in newly diagnosed glioma. Assay: immunoSEQ multiplex PCR; the TCRdb copy retains only in-frame clones and omits some. The data show around 60,000 clones, 75% to 95% seen once. This clone was seen a single time. The antigen is unknown. Study-level results: Detectable vaccine-induced immune responses arose in 80% to 95% of patients.

The CDR3 loop spans 15 amino acids. CDR1 LNHDA and CDR2 SQIVND come from the germline V gene (reference sequence). Germline trimming cut 3 bases from V and 3 bases from J; bases unmatched to any gene: 7. The time point: baseline, week 1 (first vaccination visit). Treatment specified: pre-vaccination baseline after standard-of-care therapy. The rearrangement uses TRBV19 and TRBJ1-2; 7 nucleotides match TRBD1. The source of this sequence is a man aged 50-59 years with glioma. Sequenced material: PBMCs, taken from a glioma patient treated with radiotherapy, temozolomide or both. CDR3 region: CASSITAGGYYGYTF. The CDR3 DNA sequence: TGTGCCAGTAGTATTACGGCAGGGGGATACTATGGCTACACCTTC.